This T cell receptor beta chain was sequenced in a study of blood T cells in healthy people across ages. There are 16 residues in the CDR3. V shed 5 bases and J shed 3 bases, with 19 bases lying between them. The V gene's germline CDR1 is SGHAT and CDR2 FQNNGV. Together with a sample-barcoded 5' primer, a J-beta primer mix was included in a second PCR lasting roughly 6 to 12 cycles. Each cDNA molecule, via a template-switch adaptor with 12 random nucleotides, was tagged. Any given sample supplied a minimum of 3 million CDR3-containing paired-end reads. One entry per CDR3 protein, called by TCRdb with MiXCR from the 5' RACE reads. The data show around 1,000,000 distinct CDR3 sequences, more than 30% seen once.

The specimen sequenced was blood. The gene calls are TRBV11-2 and TRBJ1-1; no clear D. The TCR was taken from a man aged 18 to 29 in good health. The CDR3 DNA reads as TGTGCCAGCAGCCCCCCGTCGAGACAAGCGGACACTGAAGCTTTCTTT. Translation: CASSPPSRQADTEAFF. The variable domain in full, with the rest retrieved from reference TRBV11-2 and TRBJ1-1, is EAGVAQSPRYKIIEKRQSVAFWCNPISGHATLYWYQQILGQGPKLLIQFQNNGVVDDSQLPKDRFSAERLKGVDSTLKIQPAKLEDSAVYLCASSPPSRQADTEAFFGQGTRLTVV.